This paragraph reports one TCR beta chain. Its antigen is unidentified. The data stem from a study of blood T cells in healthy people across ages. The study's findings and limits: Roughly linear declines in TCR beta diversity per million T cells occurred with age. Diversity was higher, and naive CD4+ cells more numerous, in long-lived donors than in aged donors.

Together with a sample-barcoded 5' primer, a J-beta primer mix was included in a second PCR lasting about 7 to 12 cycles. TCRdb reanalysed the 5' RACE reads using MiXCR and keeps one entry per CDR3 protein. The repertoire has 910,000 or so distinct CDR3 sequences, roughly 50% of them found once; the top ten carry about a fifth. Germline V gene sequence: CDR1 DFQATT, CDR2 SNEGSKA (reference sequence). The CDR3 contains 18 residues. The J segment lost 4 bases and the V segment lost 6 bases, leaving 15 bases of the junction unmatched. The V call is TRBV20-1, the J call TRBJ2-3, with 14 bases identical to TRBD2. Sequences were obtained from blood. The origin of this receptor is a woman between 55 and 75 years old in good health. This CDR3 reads CSAPLTGTSGREADTQYF. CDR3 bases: TGCAGTGCCCCCCTCACCGGGACTAGCGGGAGAGAGGCAGATACGCAGTATTTT.